The entry that follows covers one T cell receptor beta chain sequence. Its specific antigen is unknown. The junction differs from germline at one of its ends, possibly a read error. The record originates from a study of cytomegalovirus exposure and HLA in healthy donors (TCRdb year 2017). Background on the whole study: An earlier analysis of approximately 640 of the donors reported approximately 290 Gb of sequence data and some 120 million unique TCR beta sequences from approximately 180 million T cells. To predict cytomegalovirus infection status, the study brought together high-throughput TCR immunosequencing, statistical association of individual TCRs with disease status, and machine learning. A later genetic analysis used genome-wide SNP genotypes for about 60% of the roughly 700 donors, treating that subset as a discovery cohort. Class I and class II HLA loci were covered by the typing at four-digit resolution. Rather than drawing on any new phenotypic data, the later analysis identified candidate immune exposures from TCR beta sequences and the way those sequences occurred across donors. An earlier analysis of 587 of the donors applied high-throughput TCR beta sequencing to assess whether each TCR beta V gene segment acted as functional or pseudogenic. Alongside the repertoire data, information on donor age, sex, ethnicity and CMV serostatus was compiled. The number of donors typed differed by locus, with about 629-630 for A, B, C, DRB1 and DQB1, around 560 for DQA1, 600 to 610 for DPA1, and some 470 for DPB1. Among around 400 genotyped donors of the cohort, an average of approximately 240,000 unique TCR beta nucleotide sequences was sequenced per donor, of which roughly 17% were non-productive. Among the 398 genotyped donors, more than 70% belonged to the genetic ancestry cluster associated with self-reported Caucasian donors. An early release that covered some 640 HLA-typed donors contained 250 to 350 gigabases of sequencing data and tens of millions of unique TCR sequences. The study aimed to test whether cataloging public T cell receptors could reveal signatures of past pathogen exposure. A later analysis re-analyzed previously published TCR beta repertoires from roughly 630 donors and added high-resolution HLA genotyping to study TCR occurrence patterns. Every repertoire in the discovery cohort had been generated on one and the same sequencing platform. The study used immunosequencing to profile the T cell repertoires of more than 650 subjects and linked those repertoires to cytomegalovirus serostatus. A separate validation cohort of roughly 130 different subjects was used in addition to the roughly 620-subject first cohort. Because of strong linkage in the cohort, a handful of DR-DQ haplotypes were treated as single units for association and clustering.

The cohort consisted of 670 or so healthy bone marrow donors. At the time of sampling, all cohort members were nominally healthy, though unrecorded immune exposures were likely present. The donor was CMV seronegative and was included in the group of hundreds of seronegative cohort members. Every donor gave a peripheral blood sample, and the peripheral blood mononuclear cells from that sample were used for TCR beta sequencing. Genomic DNA extraction from the blood cell samples was performed with the Qiagen DNeasy Blood Extraction Kit. Library preparation was by the immunoSEQ multiplex PCR assay. The multiplex PCR relied on a mix of 60 forward primers for TCR Vbeta segments and 13 reverse primers for TCR Jbeta segments. The CDR3 region of rearranged TCR beta genes was amplified from genomic DNA by a multiplex PCR assay. The Illumina HiSeq System was used to sequence the amplified TCR beta libraries as 87-base-pair reads. Concerning the study's data processing: Across the roughly 640 repertoires, a later analysis counted around 80 million unique TCR beta chains, roughly 11 million of which were shared by at least two donors. Raw reads were error-corrected and collapsed into unique sequences by a nearest-neighbor algorithm in which closely related sequences were merged to remove PCR and sequencing errors. CDR3 sequences were aligned to IMGT reference sequences to assign V, D and J gene segments. For a sequence to be retained, a match of at least six nucleotides was required to both a V gene segment and a J gene segment. A rearrangement was called productive if the CDR3 had no stop codons and remained in frame with V and J, and every other rearrangement was called non-productive. CDR3 was defined by IMGT convention, running from the second conserved V-encoded cysteine to the conserved J-encoded phenylalanine. The earlier analysis of 587 of the donors excluded any sequence lacking an unambiguous match to a single V gene segment. An earlier analysis of a few hundred of the donors called V segments functional above 56.7% productive rearrangements and segregating when the between-donor standard deviation exceeded 5%. A statistical classification framework was built to diagnose cytomegalovirus status from the catalog of TCR beta chain sequences. A later analysis assigned V and J genes by comparing TCR nucleotide sequences with IMGT/GENE-DB human TR gene sequences. A later analysis assigned CDR3 sequences and most-parsimonious VDJ recombination scenarios with the TCRdist pipeline. In a later analysis, each TCR beta chain was defined by its CDR3 amino acid sequence together with its V-gene family, and reads without a unique V-gene family were excluded. As a way to deal with suspected cross-contamination and a sequencing artifact, a later analysis dropped 500 to 700 nucleotide sequences that were highly shared and had low generation probability. In a later analysis, a clonal expansion index was calculated for each public chain from normalized within-repertoire ranks of inferred template counts. Generation probabilities in a later analysis came from a VDJ recombination model fitted to out-of-frame rearrangements, and those results were checked against IGoR. A later analysis scored TCR-TCR, TCR-HLA and TCR-CMV co-occurrence with hypergeometric tests, applying a repertoire-size bias correction to TCR pairs. In a later analysis, false discovery rates were estimated by permuting HLA or CMV assignments 20 times. In a later analysis, co-occurring TCRs were grouped with DBSCAN, and TCRdist sequence similarity was added when clustering was performed within HLA-allele-positive subsets. Co-occurrence clustering excluded repertoires with fewer than 30,000 or more than 120,000 public chains, plus five with anomalous nucleotide sharing. TCRdb retrieved this table from immuneACCESS and kept in-frame rearrangements only. Not all clones are present; in checked studies, unresolved V genes account for under half, and no reason is known for the remainder. D and trimming were read from the DNA, whereas the V and J calls and clone size are those reported in that table. This sample holds approximately 110,000 clones; roughly 79% were observed only once. About 6% of the sample belongs to the ten largest clones.

Based on the germline V gene (reference sequence), the CDR1 and CDR2 sequences are SEHNR and FQNEAQ. The CDR3 covers 14 residues, taking in both the cysteine and the phenylalanine. CDR3 DNA is the only sequence kept; it has 42 bases, read in frame from the first base. Findings and caveats that apply to the study as a whole: Because HLA typing was missing for some donors at each locus, association tests included only the typed subset. In an earlier analysis of 500 to 650 of the donors, most TCR beta V segments appeared in productive rearrangements about 90% or about 30% of the time, broadly matching IMGT annotations. According to a later genetic analysis, donors in an Asian-associated ancestry cluster had fewer N-insertions in productive TCRs than the approximately 630-donor mean. According to a later analysis, TCR association rates differed among HLA loci, with DRB1 alleles showing the most associated TCRs and HLA-C alleles showing the fewest. In a later analysis, some 18,000 TCR beta sequences were associated with specific HLA alleles at a false discovery rate of 0.05. Across donors, most TCR sequences were observed very rarely, whereas some public TCRs were present in many individuals. According to a later analysis, parvovirus B19, influenza, CMV and Epstein-Barr virus appeared linked to several top co-occurrence clusters. Some IMGT-functional V segments, including TRBV6-2 and TRBV6-3, could not be told apart with the 87-base-pair reads, so those segments were excluded. The earlier analysis of about 600 of the donors excluded roughly 17 rarely observed V segments, including chromosome 9 orphons, because counts were too low. In both the original and validation cohorts, the classifier was reported to diagnose cytomegalovirus status with high specificity and sensitivity. In a later analysis, most CMV-associated TCR beta chains were found to appear HLA-restricted, with HLA associations seemingly driven largely by CMV exposure. When HLA alleles, especially DR and DQ, strongly co-occurred, TCR associations were difficult to assign to individual alleles. The study listed 164 TCR beta chains as associated with cytomegalovirus. Linkage disequilibrium might explain the correlated functional status among segregating V segments, but an unknown experimental factor could not be ruled out. Immune exposure information for the cohort was limited to CMV serostatus. A cluster of highly shared sequence variants was judged likely to be a technical artifact of the sequencing pipeline. The authors suggested that the approach could potentially be extended to other disease states and immunological phenotypes. A few of the identified cytomegalovirus-associated TCR beta chains were confirmed in vitro to be specific for cytomegalovirus antigens. In this cohort, only TCR beta chains were sequenced, and detectable features were limited by the absence of alpha or paired-chain data. V-gene and J-gene trimming of TCR beta chains was associated with a missense DCLRE1C variant in a later genetic analysis, and the association was replicated in an independent cohort. Roughly uniform sequencing depth across donors was assumed in presence/absence analyses, although this assumption may not hold. A further reported finding was that TCR beta sequences accurately predicted the HLA-A and HLA-B alleles for most subjects in the first cohort. Compared with equally common non-associated chains, HLA-associated TCR beta chains in a later analysis were more clonally expanded and had lower generation probabilities.

The material sequenced was PBMCs. This TCR was sampled from a male donor in good health and CMV-seronegative. The rearrangement joined TRBV7-9 to TRBJ2-1; the D segment cannot be called with confidence. The DNA is as follows: TGTTCCAGCAGCTTACGCGGTACCTACAATGAGCAGTTCTTC. Its coded protein is CSSSLRGTYNEQFF.